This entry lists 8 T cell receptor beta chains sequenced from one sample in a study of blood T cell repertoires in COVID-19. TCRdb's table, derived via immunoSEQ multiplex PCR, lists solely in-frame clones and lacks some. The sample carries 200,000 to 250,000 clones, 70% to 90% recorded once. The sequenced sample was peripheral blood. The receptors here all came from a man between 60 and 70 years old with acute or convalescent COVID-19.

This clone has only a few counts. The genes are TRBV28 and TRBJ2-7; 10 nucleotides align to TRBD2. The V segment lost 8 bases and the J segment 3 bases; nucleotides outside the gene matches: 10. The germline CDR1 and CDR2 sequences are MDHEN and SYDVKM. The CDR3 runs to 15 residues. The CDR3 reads CASRVIAGGFYEQYF. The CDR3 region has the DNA TGTGCCAGCCGCGTTATAGCGGGGGGATTCTACGAGCAGTACTTC.

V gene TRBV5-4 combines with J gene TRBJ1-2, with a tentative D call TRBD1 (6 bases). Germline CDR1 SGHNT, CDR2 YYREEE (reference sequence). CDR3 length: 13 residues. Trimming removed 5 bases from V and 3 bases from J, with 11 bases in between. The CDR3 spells CASRGQRDYGYTF. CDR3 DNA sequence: TGTGCCAGCAGAGGACAGCGCGACTATGGCTACACCTTC.

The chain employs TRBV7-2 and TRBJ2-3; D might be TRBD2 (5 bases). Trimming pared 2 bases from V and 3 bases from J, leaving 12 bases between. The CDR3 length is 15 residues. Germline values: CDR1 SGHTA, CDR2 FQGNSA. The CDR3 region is CASSLPSGYTDTQYF. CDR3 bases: TGTGCCAGCAGCTTACCCAGCGGATATACAGATACGCAGTATTTT.

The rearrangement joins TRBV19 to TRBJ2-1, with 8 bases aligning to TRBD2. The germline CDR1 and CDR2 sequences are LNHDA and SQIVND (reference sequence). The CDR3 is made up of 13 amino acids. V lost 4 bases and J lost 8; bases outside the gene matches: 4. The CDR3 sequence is CASSTPAGDEQFF. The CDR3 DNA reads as TGTGCCAGTAGTACCCCAGCGGGAGATGAGCAGTTCTTC.

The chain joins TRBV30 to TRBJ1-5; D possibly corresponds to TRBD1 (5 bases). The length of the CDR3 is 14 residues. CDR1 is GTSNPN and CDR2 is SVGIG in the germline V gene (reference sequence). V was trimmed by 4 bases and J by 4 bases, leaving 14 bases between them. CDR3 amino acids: CAWTPVGANQPQHF. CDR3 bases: TGTGCCTGGACCCCGGTAGGGGCAAATCAGCCCCAGCATTTT.

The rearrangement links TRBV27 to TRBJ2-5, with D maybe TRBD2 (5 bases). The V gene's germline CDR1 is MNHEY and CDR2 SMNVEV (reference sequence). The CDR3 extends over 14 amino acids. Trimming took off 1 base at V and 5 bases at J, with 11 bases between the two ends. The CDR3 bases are TGTGCCAGCAGTTTATATCCGACGGGGGAGACCCAGTACTTC. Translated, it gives CASSLYPTGETQYF.

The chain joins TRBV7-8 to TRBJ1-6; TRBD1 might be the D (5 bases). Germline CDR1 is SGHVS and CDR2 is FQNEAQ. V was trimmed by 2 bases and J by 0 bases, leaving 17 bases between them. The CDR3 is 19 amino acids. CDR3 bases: TGTGCCAGCAGCTTAACGGGAGGGGCCCCAAGCTCCTATAATTCACCCCTCCACTTT. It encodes CASSLTGGAPSSYNSPLHF. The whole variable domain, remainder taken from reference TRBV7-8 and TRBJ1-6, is GAGVSQSPRYKVAKRGQDVALRCDPISGHVSLFWYQQALGQGPEFLTYFQNEAQLDKSGLPSDRFFAERPEGSVSTLKIQRTQQEDSAVYLCASSLTGGAPSSYNSPLHFGNGTRLTVT.

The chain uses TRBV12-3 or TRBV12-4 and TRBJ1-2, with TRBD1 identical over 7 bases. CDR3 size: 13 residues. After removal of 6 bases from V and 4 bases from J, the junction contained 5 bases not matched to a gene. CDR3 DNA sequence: TGTGCCAGCAGGACAGGGATGGGCTATGGCTACACCTTC. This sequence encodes CASRTGMGYGYTF.